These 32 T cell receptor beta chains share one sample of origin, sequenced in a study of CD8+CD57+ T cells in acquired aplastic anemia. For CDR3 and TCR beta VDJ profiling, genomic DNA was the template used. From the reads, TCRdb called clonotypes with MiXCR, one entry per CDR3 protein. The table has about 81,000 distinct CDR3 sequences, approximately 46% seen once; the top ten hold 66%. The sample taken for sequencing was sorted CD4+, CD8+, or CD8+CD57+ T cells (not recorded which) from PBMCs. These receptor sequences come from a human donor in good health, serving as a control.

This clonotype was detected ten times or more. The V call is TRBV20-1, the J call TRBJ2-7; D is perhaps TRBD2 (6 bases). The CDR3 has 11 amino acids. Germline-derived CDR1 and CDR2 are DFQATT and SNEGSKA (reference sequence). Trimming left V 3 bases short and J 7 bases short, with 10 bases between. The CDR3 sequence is CSASWAGEQYF. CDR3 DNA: TGCAGTGCTAGTTGGGCGGGAGAGCAGTACTTC.

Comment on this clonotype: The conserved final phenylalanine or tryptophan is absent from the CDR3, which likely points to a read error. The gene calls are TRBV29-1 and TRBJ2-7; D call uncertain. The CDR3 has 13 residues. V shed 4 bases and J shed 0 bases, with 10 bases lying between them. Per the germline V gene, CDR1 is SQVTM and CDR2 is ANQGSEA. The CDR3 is CSVGSADSYEQYL. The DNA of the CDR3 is TGCAGCGTTGGCTCGGCAGACTCCTACGAGCAGTACCTC.

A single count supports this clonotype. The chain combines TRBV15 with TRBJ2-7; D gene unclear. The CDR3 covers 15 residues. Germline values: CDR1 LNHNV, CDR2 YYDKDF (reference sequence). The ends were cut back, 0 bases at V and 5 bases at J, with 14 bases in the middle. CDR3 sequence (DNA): TGTGCCACCAGCAGAGATTTGCCCCTTAGGAACGAGCAGTACTTC. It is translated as CATSRDLPLRNEQYF.

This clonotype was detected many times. The DNA for the CDR3 is TGTGCCAGCAGTGGAGATGATAGCGGGAGTGATACGCAGTATTTT. Amino acids: CASSGDDSGSDTQYF. The V gene is TRBV2, the J gene TRBJ2-3; 9 positions agree with TRBD2. The CDR3 totals 15 residues. Germline V gene sequence: CDR1 SNHLY, CDR2 FYNNEI. V lost 4 bases, J lost 6 bases, and 8 bases stayed unmatched.

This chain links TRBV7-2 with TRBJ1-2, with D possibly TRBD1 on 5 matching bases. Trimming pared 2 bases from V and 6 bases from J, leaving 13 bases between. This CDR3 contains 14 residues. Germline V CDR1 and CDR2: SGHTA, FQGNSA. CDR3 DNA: TGTGCCAGCAGCTTAAACCGGGACCCCCATGGCTACACCTTC. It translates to CASSLNRDPHGYTF.

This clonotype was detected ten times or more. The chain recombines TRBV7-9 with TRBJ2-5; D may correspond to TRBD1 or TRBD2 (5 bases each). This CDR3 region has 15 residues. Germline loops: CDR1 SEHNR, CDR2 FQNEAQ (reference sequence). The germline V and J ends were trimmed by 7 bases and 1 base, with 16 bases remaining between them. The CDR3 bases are TGTGCCAGCACCGTCTTGAGGGGCGGCCAAGAGACCCAGTACTTC. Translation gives CASTVLRGGQETQYF.

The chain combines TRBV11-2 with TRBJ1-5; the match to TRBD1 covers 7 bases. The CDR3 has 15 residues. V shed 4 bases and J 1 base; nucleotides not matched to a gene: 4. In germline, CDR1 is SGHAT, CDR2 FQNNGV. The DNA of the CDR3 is TGTGCCAGCAGCTCACGACAGGGAAGCAATCAGCCCCAGCATTTT. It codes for CASSSRQGSNQPQHF.

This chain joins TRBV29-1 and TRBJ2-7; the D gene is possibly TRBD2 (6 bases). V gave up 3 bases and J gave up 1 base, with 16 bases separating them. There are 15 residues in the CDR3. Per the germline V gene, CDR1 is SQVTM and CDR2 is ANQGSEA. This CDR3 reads CSVEGVAGYSYEQYF. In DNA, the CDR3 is TGCAGCGTTGAGGGAGTGGCGGGATATTCCTACGAGCAGTACTTC.

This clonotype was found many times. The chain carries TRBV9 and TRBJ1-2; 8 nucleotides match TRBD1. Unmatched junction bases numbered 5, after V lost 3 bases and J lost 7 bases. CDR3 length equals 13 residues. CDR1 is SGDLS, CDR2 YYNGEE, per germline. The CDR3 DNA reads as TGTGCCAGCAGCGATACAGGGGGGGTTGGCTACACCTTC. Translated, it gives CASSDTGGVGYTF.

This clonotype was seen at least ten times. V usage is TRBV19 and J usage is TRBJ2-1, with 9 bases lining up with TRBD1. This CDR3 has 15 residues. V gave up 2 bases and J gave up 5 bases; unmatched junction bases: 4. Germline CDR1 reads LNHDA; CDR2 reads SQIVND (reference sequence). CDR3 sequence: CASSIKGQGHNEQFF. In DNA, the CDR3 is TGTGCCAGTAGTATAAAGGGACAGGGTCACAATGAGCAGTTCTTC.

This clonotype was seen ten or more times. This CDR3 reads CASSRLAGVGETQYF. The CDR3, as DNA: TGTGCCAGCAGTCGACTAGCGGGAGTCGGAGAGACCCAGTACTTC. This chain connects TRBV2 to TRBJ2-5; TRBD2 aligns across 12 bases. Germline CDR1 and CDR2: SNHLY and FYNNEI. This CDR3 region has 15 residues. V lost 5 bases, J lost 4 bases, and 5 bases stayed unmatched.

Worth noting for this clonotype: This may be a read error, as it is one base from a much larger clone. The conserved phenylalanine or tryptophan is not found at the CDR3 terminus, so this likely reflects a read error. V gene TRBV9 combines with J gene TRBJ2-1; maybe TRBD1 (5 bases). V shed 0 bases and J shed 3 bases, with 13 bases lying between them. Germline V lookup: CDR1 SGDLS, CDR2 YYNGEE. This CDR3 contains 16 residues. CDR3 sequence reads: CASSVGHLGVYNEQFL. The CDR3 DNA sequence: TGTGCCAGCAGCGTAGGGCACCTAGGGGTCTACAATGAGCAGTTCCTC.

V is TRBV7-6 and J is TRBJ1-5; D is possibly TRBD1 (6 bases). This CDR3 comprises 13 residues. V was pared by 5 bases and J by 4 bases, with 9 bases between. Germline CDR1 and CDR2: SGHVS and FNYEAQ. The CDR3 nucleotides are TGTGCCAGCAGCATGGACAGAAATCAGCCCCAGCATTTT. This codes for CASSMDRNQPQHF.

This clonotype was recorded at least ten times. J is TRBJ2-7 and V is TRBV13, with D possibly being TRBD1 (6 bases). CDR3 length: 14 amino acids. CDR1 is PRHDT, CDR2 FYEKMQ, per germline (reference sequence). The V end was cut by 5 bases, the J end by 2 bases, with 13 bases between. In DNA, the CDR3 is TGTGCCAGCAGCCCCCGGGACAACACCTACGAGCAGTACTTC. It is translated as CASSPRDNTYEQYF.

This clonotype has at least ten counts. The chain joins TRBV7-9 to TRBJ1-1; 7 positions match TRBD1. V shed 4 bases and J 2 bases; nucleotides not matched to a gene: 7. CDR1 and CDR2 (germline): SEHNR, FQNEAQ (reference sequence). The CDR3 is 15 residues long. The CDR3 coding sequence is TGTGCCAGCAGCTCTCGGACAGGAGCTAACACTGAAGCTTTCTTT. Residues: CASSSRTGANTEAFF.

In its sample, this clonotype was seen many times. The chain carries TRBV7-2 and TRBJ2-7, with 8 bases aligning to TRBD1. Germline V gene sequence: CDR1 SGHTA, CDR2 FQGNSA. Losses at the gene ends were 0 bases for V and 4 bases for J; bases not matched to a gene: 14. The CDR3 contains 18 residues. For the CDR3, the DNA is TGTGCCAGCAGCTTAGCAGTCGAGAACGGACAGGGCCGGTACGAGCAGTACTTC. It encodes CASSLAVENGQGRYEQYF.

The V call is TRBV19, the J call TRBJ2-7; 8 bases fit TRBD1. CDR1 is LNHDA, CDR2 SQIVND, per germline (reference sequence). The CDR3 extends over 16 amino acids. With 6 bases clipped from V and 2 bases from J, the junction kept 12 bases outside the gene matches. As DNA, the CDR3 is TGTGCCAGTAGCATCGGGACAGGCCCTTTAACCTACGAGCAGTACTTC. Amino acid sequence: CASSIGTGPLTYEQYF.

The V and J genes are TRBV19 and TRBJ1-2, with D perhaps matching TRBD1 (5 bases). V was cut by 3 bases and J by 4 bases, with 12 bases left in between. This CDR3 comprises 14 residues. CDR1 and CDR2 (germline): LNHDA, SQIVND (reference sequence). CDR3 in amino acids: CASSIGGRGYGYTF. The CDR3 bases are TGTGCCAGTAGTATCGGGGGAAGGGGCTATGGCTACACCTTC.

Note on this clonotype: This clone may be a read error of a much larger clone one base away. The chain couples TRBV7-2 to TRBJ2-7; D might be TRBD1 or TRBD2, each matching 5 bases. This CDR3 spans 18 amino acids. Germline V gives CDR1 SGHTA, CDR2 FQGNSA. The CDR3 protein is CASSLAGPLRVAVYGQYF. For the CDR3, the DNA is TGTGCCAGCAGCTTAGCGGGACCGTTAAGGGTGGCGGTCTACGGGCAGTACTTC.

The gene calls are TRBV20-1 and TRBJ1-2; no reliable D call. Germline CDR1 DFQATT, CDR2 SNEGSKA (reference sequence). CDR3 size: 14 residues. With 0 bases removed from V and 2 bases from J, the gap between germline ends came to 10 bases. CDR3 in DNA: TGCAGTGCTAGAGATACGGGAGGGAACTATGGCTACACCTTC. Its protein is CSARDTGGNYGYTF.

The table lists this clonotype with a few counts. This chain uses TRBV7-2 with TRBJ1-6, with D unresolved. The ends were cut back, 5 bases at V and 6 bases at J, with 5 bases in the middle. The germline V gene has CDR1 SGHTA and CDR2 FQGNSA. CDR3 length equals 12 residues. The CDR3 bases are TGTGCCAGCAGCGCGATTAATTCACCCCTCCACTTT. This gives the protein CASSAINSPLHF.

The CDR3 nucleotides read TGTGCCACCAGCAGCCCCGGGACAGGGAAGGATGAGCAGTTCTTC. Translation: CATSSPGTGKDEQFF. The rearrangement uses TRBV15 and TRBJ2-1, with 9 bases fitting TRBD1. This CDR3 has 15 residues. The V gene's germline CDR1 is LNHNV and CDR2 YYDKDF (reference sequence). V lost 3 bases to trimming and J lost 8 bases; unmatched junction nucleotides: 8. The full variable domain, rest sourced from reference TRBV15 and TRBJ2-1, is DAMVIQNPRYQVTQFGKPVTLSCSQTLNHNVMYWYQQKSSQAPKLLFHYYDKDFNNEADTPDNFQSRRPNTSFCFLDIRSPGLGDTAMYLCATSSPGTGKDEQFFGPGTRLTVL.

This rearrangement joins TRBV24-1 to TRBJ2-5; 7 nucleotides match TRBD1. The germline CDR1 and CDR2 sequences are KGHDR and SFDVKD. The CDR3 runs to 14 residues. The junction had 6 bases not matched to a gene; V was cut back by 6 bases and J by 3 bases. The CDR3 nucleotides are TGTGCCACCAGTCCCGCCGGGACAGAAGAGACCCAGTACTTC. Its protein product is CATSPAGTEETQYF.

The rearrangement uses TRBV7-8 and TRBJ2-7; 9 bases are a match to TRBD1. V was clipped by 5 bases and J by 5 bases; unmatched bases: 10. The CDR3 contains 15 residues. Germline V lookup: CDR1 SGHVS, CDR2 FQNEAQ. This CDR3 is CASSQGGTGNHEQYF. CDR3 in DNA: TGTGCCAGCAGCCAGGGCGGGACAGGGAACCACGAGCAGTACTTC.

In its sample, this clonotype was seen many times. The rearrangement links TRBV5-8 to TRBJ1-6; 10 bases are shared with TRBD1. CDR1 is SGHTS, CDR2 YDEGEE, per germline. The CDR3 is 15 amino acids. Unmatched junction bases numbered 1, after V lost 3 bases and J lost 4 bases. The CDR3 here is CASSWGQGYNSPLHF. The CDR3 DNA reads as TGTGCCAGCAGCTGGGGACAGGGGTATAATTCACCCCTCCACTTT.

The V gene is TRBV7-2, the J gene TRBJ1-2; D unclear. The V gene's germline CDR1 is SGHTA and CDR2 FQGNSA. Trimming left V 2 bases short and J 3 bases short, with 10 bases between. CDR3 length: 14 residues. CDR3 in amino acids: CASSLNSLDYGYTF. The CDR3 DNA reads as TGTGCCAGCAGCTTAAACAGCCTGGACTATGGCTACACCTTC. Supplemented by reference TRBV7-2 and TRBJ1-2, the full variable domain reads GAGVSQSPSNKVTEKGKDVELRCDPISGHTALYWYRQSLGQGLEFLIYFQGNSAPDKSGLPSDRFSAERTGGSVSTLTIQRTQQEDSAVYLCASSLNSLDYGYTFGSGTRLTVV.

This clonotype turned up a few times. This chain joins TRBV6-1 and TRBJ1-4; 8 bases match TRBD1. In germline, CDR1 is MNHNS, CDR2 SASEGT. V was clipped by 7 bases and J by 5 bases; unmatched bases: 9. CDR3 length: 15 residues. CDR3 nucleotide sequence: TGTGCCAGCAAAGAGGTCGGGACAGGAAATGAAAAACTGTTTTTT. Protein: CASKEVGTGNEKLFF.

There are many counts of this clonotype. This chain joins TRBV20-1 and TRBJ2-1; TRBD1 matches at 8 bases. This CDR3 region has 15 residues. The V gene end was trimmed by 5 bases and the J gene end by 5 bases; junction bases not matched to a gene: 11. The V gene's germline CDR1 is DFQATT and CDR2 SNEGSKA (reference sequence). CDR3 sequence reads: CSAPGRTGINNEQFF. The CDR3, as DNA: TGCAGTGCTCCCGGGCGGACAGGGATCAACAATGAGCAGTTCTTC.

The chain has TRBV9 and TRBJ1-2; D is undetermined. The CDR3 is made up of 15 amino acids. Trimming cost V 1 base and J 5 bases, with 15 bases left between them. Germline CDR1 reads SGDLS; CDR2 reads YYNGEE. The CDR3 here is CASSVRAVESYGYTF. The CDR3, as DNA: TGTGCCAGCAGCGTAAGGGCGGTCGAGTCATATGGCTACACCTTC.

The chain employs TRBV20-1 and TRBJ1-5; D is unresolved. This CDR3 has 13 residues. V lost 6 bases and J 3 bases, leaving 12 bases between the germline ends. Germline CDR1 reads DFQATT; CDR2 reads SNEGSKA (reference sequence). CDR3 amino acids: CSAQSQNNQPQHF. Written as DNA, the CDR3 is TGCAGTGCCCAAAGCCAGAACAATCAGCCCCAGCATTTT.

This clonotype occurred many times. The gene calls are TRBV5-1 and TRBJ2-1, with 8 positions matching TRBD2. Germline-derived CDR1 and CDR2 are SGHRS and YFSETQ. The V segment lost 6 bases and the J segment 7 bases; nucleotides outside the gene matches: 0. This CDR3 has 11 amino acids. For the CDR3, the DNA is TGCGCCAGCACGGGGGGGAATGAGCAGTTCTTC. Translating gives CASTGGNEQFF.

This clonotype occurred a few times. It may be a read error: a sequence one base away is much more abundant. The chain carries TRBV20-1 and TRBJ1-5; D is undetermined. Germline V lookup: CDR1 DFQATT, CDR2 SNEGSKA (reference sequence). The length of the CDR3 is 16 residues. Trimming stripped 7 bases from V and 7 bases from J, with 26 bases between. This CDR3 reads CSVGPSDGVGRQPQHF. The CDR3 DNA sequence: TGCAGTGTTGGACCCTCCGACGGCGTAGGGAGGCAGCCCCAGCATTTT.